Below are 30 T cell receptor beta chains sequenced from a single sample in a study of blood T cells in healthy people across ages (dated by TCRdb to between 2014 and 2016). To prepare the library, 5' RACE was applied. Sequencer: Illumina HiSeq 2500. The second PCR ran for roughly 7 to 12 cycles and used a J-beta primer mix along with a sample-barcoded 5' primer. Using fastp at Q25 and MiXCR, TCRdb reprocessed the public reads and kept productive beta chains. Each entry is one CDR3 protein sequence, shown with its most common DNA and genes. The sample has 600,000 to 1,000,000 distinct CDR3 sequences on record, roughly 25% of them singletons. The top ten hold under 4.5% of the sample. These same records also appear under a second study, on T cells of mothers and their children.

The sample comprised blood. These receptors originate from a boy aged 10-17 years in good health.

This clonotype was seen only a few times. The chain employs TRBV6-5 and TRBJ2-3, with 8 bases aligning to TRBD2. CDR3 size: 15 residues. Germline CDR1 and CDR2: MNHEY and SVGAGI. The V segment lost 4 bases and the J segment 2 bases; nucleotides outside the gene matches: 5. The CDR3 spells CASSFGRVTTDTQYF. The CDR3 bases are TGTGCCAGCAGTTTCGGGAGGGTCACCACAGATACGCAGTATTTT.

The genes are TRBV29-1 and TRBJ2-1, with 7 bases fitting TRBD2. This CDR3 has 16 amino acids. The germline gives CDR1 SQVTM, CDR2 ANQGSEA. The ends lost 3 bases at V and 4 bases at J; junction bases unmatched: 12. The CDR3 region is CSVEGWRERGYNEQFF. The CDR3 coding sequence is TGCAGCGTTGAGGGATGGCGGGAGCGGGGTTACAATGAGCAGTTCTTC.

The chain combines TRBV27 with TRBJ1-2; D uncertain. Trimming shortened V by 5 bases and J by 7 bases, and 14 bases separated the two germline ends. The CDR3 extends over 13 amino acids. Germline-derived CDR1 and CDR2 are MNHEY and SMNVEV (reference sequence). The chain's CDR3 is CASSPSPISGYTF. The DNA of the CDR3 is TGTGCCAGCAGTCCGTCACCAATTTCTGGCTACACCTTC.

This clonotype has just one count. The chain uses TRBV20-1 and TRBJ2-3, with TRBD2 matching 10 bases. V lost 1 base and J lost 1; bases outside the gene matches: 14. The CDR3 has 19 amino acids. The germline V gene encodes CDR1 DFQATT and CDR2 SNEGSKA (reference sequence). The CDR3 bases are TGCAGTGCTAGAGTAGCGGGAAACGGGCTAGCGGGAGGCACAGATACGCAGTATTTT. Protein sequence: CSARVAGNGLAGGTDTQYF.

This clonotype was counted a few times. The CDR3 DNA reads as TGTGCCAGCAGTACAACCGGGACACTCGGAAACACCATATATTTT. Translated, it gives CASSTTGTLGNTIYF. The rearrangement joins TRBV28 to TRBJ1-3; possible D gene TRBD1, 6 bases. Trimming shortened V by 5 bases and J by 4 bases, and 15 bases separated the two germline ends. The CDR3 consists of 15 residues. Per germline, CDR1 MDHEN and CDR2 SYDVKM.

This clonotype came up a few times. The genes are TRBV6-5 and TRBJ1-4, with 8 bases aligning to TRBD1. The V gene's germline CDR1 is MNHEY and CDR2 SVGAGI. V was pared by 6 bases and J by 4 bases, with 1 base of the junction left unmatched. The CDR3 has 13 amino acids. CDR3 in amino acids: CASRTGVNEKLFF. DNA of the CDR3: TGTGCCAGCAGGACAGGGGTTAATGAAAAACTGTTTTTT.

The gene calls are TRBV3-1 and TRBJ2-2, with D possibly being TRBD2 (6 bases). Trimming took 4 bases from V and 0 from J, leaving 12 bases between them. Per germline, CDR1 LGHDT and CDR2 YNNKEL (reference sequence). The CDR3 length is 16 residues. The CDR3 spells CASSPHAGSNTGELFF. For the CDR3, the DNA is TGTGCCAGCAGCCCCCATGCGGGATCGAACACCGGGGAGCTGTTTTTT.

In its sample, this clonotype was seen many times. The CDR3: CSAGQGQETQYF. DNA of the CDR3: TGCAGCGCCGGACAGGGCCAAGAGACCCAGTACTTC. This chain connects TRBV29-1 to TRBJ2-5, with 8 bases fitting TRBD1. CDR1 is SQVTM, CDR2 ANQGSEA, per germline. V was pared by 7 bases and J by 1 base, with 2 bases of the junction left unmatched. This CDR3 is built from 12 residues.

This clonotype was counted between two and nine times. This chain connects TRBV29-1 to TRBJ2-5, with D possibly being TRBD2 (6 bases). Germline V gives CDR1 SQVTM, CDR2 ANQGSEA. Trimming took 5 bases from V and 2 from J, leaving 15 bases between them. CDR3 size: 14 residues. The DNA for the CDR3 is TGCAGCGTTTCCGCTAGCGTATTGCAAGAGACCCAGTACTTC. This gives the protein CSVSASVLQETQYF.

The chain employs TRBV28 and TRBJ2-1, with 8 bases that match TRBD2. From germline, CDR1 is MDHEN and CDR2 SYDVKM. Trimming at V came to 2 bases and at J to 6 bases, leaving 3 bases not matched to a gene. This CDR3 contains 14 residues. DNA for the CDR3: TGTGCCAGCAGTTTACGGGAGGGCCTCAATGAGCAGTTCTTC. Its protein product is CASSLREGLNEQFF.

The chain uses TRBV4-3 and TRBJ1-1; tentative D call: TRBD1 (5 bases). V was cut by 1 base and J by 8 bases, with 14 bases left in between. CDR3 length equals 14 residues. Germline V CDR1 and CDR2: LGHNA, YSLEER. CDR3 sequence: CASSQVAAGGEAFF. The CDR3 DNA follows: TGCGCCAGCAGCCAAGTAGCGGCCGGGGGAGAAGCTTTCTTT.

In DNA, the CDR3 is TGTGCCAGCAGTCCGGGACAGGGATATAGCTCTGGGGCCAACGTCCTGACTTTC. Encoded protein: CASSPGQGYSSGANVLTF. V is TRBV9 and J is TRBJ2-6; 9 bases match TRBD1. CDR1 and CDR2 from the germline V gene are SGDLS and YYNGEE. J lost 0 bases, V lost 5 bases, and 9 bases had no gene match. The CDR3 has 18 residues.

This clonotype was recorded many times. The chain combines TRBV7-2 with TRBJ2-7; tentatively, D is TRBD1 or TRBD2 (5 bases each). Germline assignment: CDR1 SGHTA and CDR2 FQGNSA. The CDR3 has 14 amino acids. Trimming pared 6 bases from V and 0 bases from J, leaving 12 bases between. CDR3 region: CASSRTGTSYEQYF. The CDR3 DNA reads TGTGCCAGCAGTCGAACCGGGACCTCCTACGAGCAGTACTTC.

The rearrangement links TRBV12-3 or TRBV12-4 to TRBJ2-5; D tentatively fits TRBD1 or TRBD2 (5 bases each). The J call may be incorrect, as the DNA end agrees better with TRBJ2-7. CDR3 length equals 14 residues. The CDR3 DNA follows: TGTGCCAGCAGGCCGTCGTCGGGACGCTACGAGCAGTACTTC. This translates into CASRPSSGRYEQYF.

The rearrangement links TRBV28 to TRBJ1-5; possible D gene TRBD1, 6 bases. V lost 5 bases to trimming and J lost 1 base, with 9 bases between them. Germline V gives CDR1 MDHEN, CDR2 SYDVKM. CDR3 length: 14 amino acids. The CDR3 sequence is CASSPRGSNQPQHF. CDR3 sequence (DNA): TGTGCCAGCAGTCCCAGGGGAAGCAATCAGCCCCAGCATTTT.

This clonotype was seen more than once but under ten times. The genes are TRBV10-3 and TRBJ2-5; 10 bases are a match to TRBD2. In germline, CDR1 is ENHRY, CDR2 SYGVKD. J gave up 5 bases and V 3 bases, and 3 bases lay outside the gene matches. The CDR3 covers 14 residues. The CDR3 bases are TGTGCCATCAGTGAAGCGGGAGGGCCGGAGACCCAGTACTTC. It translates to CAISEAGGPETQYF.

The sample holds many counts of this clonotype. The chain carries TRBV7-3 and TRBJ2-7; TRBD2 agrees at 10 bases. This CDR3 is built from 14 residues. V trimming: 5 bases; J trimming: 2 bases; junction bases outside the gene matches: 3. CDR1 and CDR2 (germline): SGHTA, FQGTGA. The CDR3 spells CASSTLAGPYEQYF. The CDR3 nucleotides are TGTGCCAGCAGCACACTAGCGGGGCCCTACGAGCAGTACTTC.

The chain recombines TRBV6-5 with TRBJ2-2; possibly TRBD1 for D (6 bases). Trimming took 7 bases from V and 8 from J, leaving 8 bases between them. This CDR3 has 11 amino acids. The germline CDR1 and CDR2 sequences are MNHEY and SVGAGI. This CDR3 is CASTQGGELFF. CDR3 nucleotide sequence: TGTGCCAGCACCCAGGGGGGGGAGCTGTTTTTT.

A few counts support this clonotype. The chain combines TRBV28 with TRBJ1-2; D might be TRBD1 (5 bases). This CDR3 contains 15 residues. The germline gives CDR1 MDHEN, CDR2 SYDVKM. Trimming cost V 7 bases and J 3 bases, with 18 bases left between them. CDR3 nucleotides: TGTGCCAGCATCAAGGTGGGGGTGCAGGACTATGGCTACACCTTC. This encodes CASIKVGVQDYGYTF.

This clonotype appeared a few times. The chain joins TRBV20-1 to TRBJ1-1; D remains unclear. This CDR3 has 13 amino acids. Germline assignment: CDR1 DFQATT and CDR2 SNEGSKA (reference sequence). V gave up 5 bases and J gave up 5 bases, with 15 bases separating them. The CDR3 coding sequence is TGCAGTGCTTTCACAATGGATAAAACTGAAGCTTTCTTT. Translating it yields CSAFTMDKTEAFF.

This clonotype was seen a handful of times. The V and J genes are TRBV7-2 and TRBJ1-3; TRBD1 might be the D (5 bases). Germline V CDR1 and CDR2: SGHTA, FQGNSA. CDR3 length: 16 residues. V was cut by 5 bases and J by 0 bases, with 14 bases left in between. CDR3: CASSLGHRSSGNTIYF. The CDR3 DNA is TGTGCCAGCAGCCTCGGACACCGAAGCTCTGGAAACACCATATATTTT.

V and J are TRBV6-2 or TRBV6-3 and TRBJ2-5; 9 nucleotides align to TRBD2. With V trimmed by 5 bases and J by 5 bases, 6 bases remained unmatched. This CDR3 is 14 amino acids long. Looked up from germline, CDR1 is MNHEY and CDR2 is SVGEGT. The CDR3 loop is CASSPGTSFETQYF. CDR3 bases: TGTGCCAGCAGTCCGGGGACTAGCTTTGAGACCCAGTACTTC.

With respect to this clonotype: Mismatch with germline at one junction end may stem from a read error. This sequence joins TRBV20-1 and TRBJ1-4; D uncertain. Germline V gene data show CDR1 as DFQATT and CDR2 as SNEGSKA (reference sequence). CDR3 size: 16 residues. DNA of the CDR3: TGCGGTGCTAGCCCTAGTTACCCTGCAACTAATGAAAAACTGTTTTTT. Encoded protein: CGASPSYPATNEKLFF.

The J gene is TRBJ2-1, the V gene TRBV28; tentatively, D is TRBD1 or TRBD2 (5 bases each). From germline, CDR1 is MDHEN and CDR2 SYDVKM. Trimming stripped 6 bases from V and 7 bases from J, with 16 bases between. This CDR3 spans 14 amino acids. The CDR3 spells CASSYTLGDNEQFF. DNA of the CDR3: TGTGCCAGCAGCTACACGTTGGGGGATAATGAGCAGTTCTTC.

The V gene is TRBV4-1, the J gene TRBJ2-1; tentatively, D is TRBD1 or TRBD2 (6 bases each). V shed 6 bases and J shed 7 bases, with 16 bases lying between them. This CDR3 comprises 14 residues. Germline CDR1 reads MGHRA; CDR2 reads YSYEKL. The CDR3 DNA sequence: TGCGCCAGCAGACCACAGGGCGGGGTGAATGAGCAGTTCTTC. Protein product: CASRPQGGVNEQFF.

The chain carries TRBV20-1 and TRBJ2-1, with a tentative D call TRBD2 (6 bases). Germline CDR1 is DFQATT and CDR2 is SNEGSKA (reference sequence). The germline V and J ends were trimmed by 3 bases and 0 bases, with 12 bases remaining between them. The CDR3 is made up of 15 amino acids. The CDR3 DNA is TGCAGTGCTAGGGTCTACGGGAGCTCCTACAATGAGCAGTTCTTC. Translated, it gives CSARVYGSSYNEQFF.

This clonotype was observed a handful of times. The chain recombines TRBV5-5 with TRBJ1-1; D uncertain. V lost 0 bases and J 5 bases, leaving 5 bases between the germline ends. This CDR3 comprises 12 residues. Germline-derived CDR1 and CDR2 are SGHKS and YYEKEE (reference sequence). The CDR3 DNA reads as TGTGCCAGCAGCTTGGCCCCTACTGAAGCTTTCTTT. This sequence encodes CASSLAPTEAFF.

CDR3 DNA: TGCGCCAGCAGCTTTGACCCCCGGGGCCCAGGGAACACTGAAGCTTTCTTT. Amino acid sequence: CASSFDPRGPGNTEAFF. The chain combines TRBV4-1 with TRBJ1-1, with D perhaps TRBD1 (5 bases). The CDR3 is 17 residues long. From germline, CDR1 is MGHRA and CDR2 YSYEKL. V was pared by 5 bases and J by 1 base, with 20 bases between.

This clonotype turned up a few times. J is TRBJ2-5 and V is TRBV12-3 or TRBV12-4; 9 positions agree with TRBD1. There are 14 residues in the CDR3. The V and J ends lost 8 bases and 5 bases, in that order; junction bases with no gene match: 9. The CDR3 nucleotides read TGTGCCAGCGTCCAACAGGGGGCAGGGGAGACCCAGTACTTC. It yields the protein CASVQQGAGETQYF.

Concerning this clonotype: This sequence may be a read error, since a much larger clone differs from it by one base. The V call is TRBV9, the J call TRBJ1-1, with D unclear. This CDR3 spans 14 amino acids. The V gene's germline CDR1 is SGDLS and CDR2 YYNGEE. Trimming removed 0 bases at V and 1 base at J, with 7 bases between. This CDR3 is CASSVEAGNTEAFF. The CDR3 DNA reads TGTGCCAGCAGCGTAGAGGCGGGGAACACTGAAGCTTTCTTT.